This entry lists 8 T cell receptor beta chains sequenced from one sample in a study of blood T cells in healthy people across ages. Combining a sample-barcoded 5' primer with a J-beta primer mix, a second PCR ran for roughly 7 to 12 cycles. TCRdb redid the calling of the 5' RACE reads with MiXCR, one entry per CDR3 protein. Here the sample spans 1.5 million to 2 million distinct CDR3 sequences, 49% being singletons. Sequenced sample: blood. These receptors all come from a woman in her 40s in good health.

This chain links TRBV20-1 with TRBJ2-7; 7 bases align to TRBD2. Germline-derived CDR1 and CDR2 are DFQATT and SNEGSKA (reference sequence). V was pared by 0 bases and J by 0 bases, with 5 bases of the junction left unmatched. The CDR3 consists of 15 residues. CDR3 residues: CSAREKRGLSYEQYF. The CDR3 DNA is TGCAGTGCTAGAGAAAAGCGGGGACTCTCCTACGAGCAGTACTTC.

On this clonotype: A read error may produce the germline difference seen at one junction end. The rearrangement links TRBV20-1 to TRBJ2-1; weak D call: TRBD1 (5 bases). CDR3 length equals 14 residues. CDR1 is DFQATT, CDR2 SNEGSKA, per germline (reference sequence). The CDR3 sequence is CSASFWGSYSEQFF. For the CDR3, the DNA is TGCAGTGCTAGTTTTTGGGGCTCCTACAGTGAGCAGTTCTTC.

This clonotype showed up just a few times. J is TRBJ2-5 and V is TRBV20-1, with 10 bases fitting TRBD2. CDR3 size: 15 residues. V gave up 5 bases and J gave up 3 bases; unmatched junction bases: 9. Germline CDR1 DFQATT, CDR2 SNEGSKA (reference sequence). CDR3: CSAPLGLAKKETQYF. As DNA, the CDR3 is TGCAGTGCTCCCCTGGGACTAGCGAAAAAAGAGACCCAGTACTTC.

This rearrangement joins TRBV14 to TRBJ1-4; the D is unclear. Germline V gene data show CDR1 as SGHDN and CDR2 as FVKESK. Trimming stripped 2 bases from V and 6 bases from J, with 10 bases between. The CDR3 extends over 14 amino acids. CDR3 coding DNA: TGTGCCAGCAGCCAATATCGGGCCGATGAAAAACTGTTTTTT. It yields the protein CASSQYRADEKLFF.

The genes are TRBV27 and TRBJ2-5; TRBD1 agrees at 9 bases. Germline V gene sequence: CDR1 MNHEY, CDR2 SMNVEV (reference sequence). The CDR3 covers 15 residues. J lost 4 bases, V lost 5 bases, and 8 bases had no gene match. The CDR3 region is CASSSPSTGGETQYF. As DNA, the CDR3 is TGTGCCAGCAGTAGCCCCTCGACAGGGGGAGAGACCCAGTACTTC.

The chain uses TRBV12-3 or TRBV12-4 and TRBJ1-2; the match to TRBD1 covers 10 bases. CDR3 length equals 15 residues. V lost 6 bases to trimming and J lost 7 bases; unmatched junction nucleotides: 11. The CDR3 coding sequence is TGTGCCAGCAGCAGACAGGGGGCAGGATTGGGTGGCTACACCTTC. Translation: CASSRQGAGLGGYTF.

The V call is TRBV7-8, the J call TRBJ1-2, with 7 bases lining up with TRBD1. Trimming cost V 2 bases and J 4 bases; bases outside gene matches: 4. From germline, CDR1 is SGHVS and CDR2 FQNEAQ. The CDR3 is made up of 14 amino acids. CDR3 nucleotide sequence: TGTGCCAGCAGCTTACAGACAGGGAGCTATGGCTACACCTTC. This translates into CASSLQTGSYGYTF.

The chain recombines TRBV4-1 with TRBJ2-3; 7 bases map to TRBD2. The V segment lost 0 bases and the J segment 3 bases; nucleotides outside the gene matches: 3. Germline values: CDR1 MGHRA, CDR2 YSYEKL. The CDR3 is 15 residues long. The CDR3 sequence is CASSQEVRGTDTQYF. CDR3 nucleotides: TGCGCCAGCAGCCAAGAAGTGCGGGGGACAGATACGCAGTATTTT.